The 32 T cell receptor beta chains listed next were all sequenced from one sample in a study of identical twins. MiXCR, run by TCRdb on the 5' RACE reads, gives a single entry per CDR3 protein. The repertoire consists of under 300,000 distinct CDR3 sequences, with roughly 13% occurring once and the leading ten covering more than 3.5%. The same sample was also used in a study of yellow fever vaccine responses in identical twins.

Sequenced: memory (CD45RO+) T cells sorted from blood. The receptors here all came from a woman aged 18-29 years in good health.

This clonotype was counted at least ten times. V and J are TRBV12-3 or TRBV12-4 and TRBJ2-7; D is ambiguous. This CDR3 is built from 14 residues. Trimming left V 5 bases short and J 3 bases short, with 14 bases between. CDR3 coding DNA: TGTGCCAGCAGTCCCCGAGCCTCCTACTACGAGCAGTACTTC. It translates to CASSPRASYYEQYF.

The rearrangement links TRBV4-3 to TRBJ2-5; no clear D gene. Germline CDR1 and CDR2: LGHNA and YSLEER. CDR3 length: 13 amino acids. V was cut by 0 bases and J by 7 bases, with 9 bases left in between. CDR3 protein: CASSQDLRGTQYF. CDR3 coding DNA: TGCGCCAGCAGCCAAGATCTACGAGGGACCCAGTACTTC.

This clonotype has a count of ten or more. The chain links TRBV7-2 to TRBJ1-6, with 9 nucleotides matching TRBD1. This CDR3 spans 15 amino acids. The junction had 4 bases not matched to a gene; V was cut back by 4 bases and J by 6 bases. Germline V gene lookup returns CDR1 SGHTA and CDR2 FQGNSA. The CDR3 DNA reads as TGTGCCAGCAGCTCCCGGACAGGGGCTAATTCACCCCTCCACTTT. Amino acid sequence: CASSSRTGANSPLHF.

In this sample, this clonotype turned up many times. The V and J genes are TRBV3-1 and TRBJ2-3; possible D gene TRBD2, 6 bases. The CDR3 loop spans 17 amino acids. The germline V and J ends were trimmed by 0 bases and 6 bases, with 19 bases remaining between them. In germline, CDR1 is LGHDT, CDR2 YNNKEL (reference sequence). This chain's CDR3 is CASSQELRDFLWDTQYF. The CDR3, as DNA: TGTGCCAGCAGCCAAGAGTTAAGGGACTTCCTCTGGGATACGCAGTATTTT.

This clonotype showed up just a few times. V is TRBV2 and J is TRBJ2-1; 8 bases match TRBD2. V gave up 6 bases and J gave up 10 bases; unmatched junction bases: 8. Germline-derived CDR1 and CDR2 are SNHLY and FYNNEI. The CDR3 length is 13 residues. CDR3 nucleotides: TGTGCCAGCAGCCAGGGACTAGAGCGGGAGCAGTTCTTC. Its protein product is CASSQGLEREQFF.

This clonotype was counted only a few times. The V call is TRBV4-2, the J call TRBJ2-3; D ambiguous. V was shortened by 0 bases and J by 2 bases, with 9 bases between the two germline ends. The CDR3 totals 15 residues. The V gene's germline CDR1 is LGHNA and CDR2 YNFKEQ. CDR3 sequence: CASSQEGTYTDTQYF. The CDR3 DNA reads as TGTGCCAGCAGCCAAGAAGGCACCTACACAGATACGCAGTATTTT.

The rearrangement uses TRBV5-1 and TRBJ2-7; no reliable D call. Trimming pared 0 bases from V and 1 base from J, leaving 8 bases between. CDR3 length: 14 amino acids. In germline, CDR1 is SGHRS, CDR2 YFSETQ. Here the CDR3 DNA reads TGCGCCAGCAGCTTGGCCGCCGGTTCCTACGAGCAGTACTTC. It translates to CASSLAAGSYEQYF.

In this sample, this clonotype turned up many times. The chain employs TRBV5-1 and TRBJ2-7; TRBD1 matches 8 bases. This CDR3 is 14 amino acids long. J gave up 6 bases and V 2 bases, and 7 bases lay outside the gene matches. The germline CDR1 and CDR2 sequences are SGHRS and YFSETQ. In DNA, the CDR3 is TGCGCCAGCAGCTTTGATACAGGGGGAGGCGAGCAGTACTTC. This translates into CASSFDTGGGEQYF.

The gene calls are TRBV18 and TRBJ2-4; 8 nucleotides agree with TRBD2. Germline V gene lookup returns CDR1 KGHSH and CDR2 LQKENI. The CDR3 loop spans 14 amino acids. Trimming cost V 6 bases and J 5 bases; bases outside gene matches: 6. CDR3 loop: CASSPGTRENIQYF. The CDR3 DNA follows: TGTGCCAGCTCTCCCGGGACTAGGGAAAACATTCAGTACTTC.

This clonotype was counted between two and nine times. The V gene is TRBV29-1, the J gene TRBJ1-1, with TRBD1 as a possible D gene (6 bases). Germline V gives CDR1 SQVTM, CDR2 ANQGSEA. Trimming stripped 3 bases from V and 4 bases from J, with 15 bases between. The length of the CDR3 is 14 residues. CDR3 protein: CSVEGASTPTEAFF. CDR3 nucleotides: TGCAGCGTTGAGGGGGCGTCGACCCCCACTGAAGCTTTCTTT.

V gene TRBV10-2 combines with J gene TRBJ2-7; a weak D match, TRBD1 (5 bases). Germline CDR1 WSHSY, CDR2 SAAADI. V was cut by 0 bases and J by 2 bases, with 8 bases left in between. The CDR3 runs 14 residues. The DNA of the CDR3 is TGCGCCAGCAGTGAGTCGTGGGGCCCCTACGAGCAGTACTTC. It specifies CASSESWGPYEQYF.

The chain is built from TRBV30 and TRBJ2-1; D ambiguous. The CDR3 consists of 10 residues. Germline V lookup: CDR1 GTSNPN, CDR2 SVGIG (reference sequence). The V end lost 5 bases, the J end lost 6 bases, and 5 bases lay between the germline ends. CDR3 sequence reads: CAWGPNEQFF. CDR3 coding DNA: TGTGCCTGGGGCCCCAATGAGCAGTTCTTC.

The chain joins TRBV9 to TRBJ2-1, with D perhaps TRBD1 (7 bases). Trimming took off 2 bases at V and 7 bases at J, with 19 bases between the two ends. CDR1 is SGDLS and CDR2 is YYNGEE in the germline V gene. The CDR3 runs to 16 residues. CDR3 DNA: TGTGCCAGCAGCGTGGCAGCAGGGGGGATTGGTAATGAGCAGTTCTTC. Translating gives CASSVAAGGIGNEQFF.

In this sample, this clonotype turned up a few times. V gene TRBV12-3 or TRBV12-4 combines with J gene TRBJ1-2; D uncertain. V was cut by 5 bases and J by 5 bases, with 15 bases left in between. The CDR3 runs 14 residues. The CDR3: CASSPLKGSYGYTF. The CDR3 DNA sequence: TGTGCCAGCAGTCCGTTAAAAGGGAGTTATGGCTACACCTTC.

The V call is TRBV6-1, the J call TRBJ2-1, with D possibly being TRBD2 (5 bases). Trimming pared 7 bases from V and 2 bases from J, leaving 15 bases between. This CDR3 spans 15 amino acids. Germline V gene sequence: CDR1 MNHNS, CDR2 SASEGT. The CDR3 nucleotides read TGTGCCAGCATCGGGGATGGATTGGCCTACAATGAGCAGTTCTTC. This encodes CASIGDGLAYNEQFF.

The table lists this clonotype with a few counts. J is TRBJ2-1 and V is TRBV7-2; D remains unclear. The CDR3 runs 11 residues. Germline V gene data show CDR1 as SGHTA and CDR2 as FQGNSA. Trimming cost V 2 bases and J 10 bases, with 6 bases left between them. The CDR3 reads CASSLYGEQFF. CDR3 sequence (DNA): TGTGCCAGCAGCTTATACGGGGAGCAGTTCTTC.

This rearrangement joins TRBV18 to TRBJ2-1, with D hard to call. Germline values: CDR1 KGHSH, CDR2 LQKENI. V shed 0 bases and J shed 4 bases, with 4 bases lying between them. The CDR3 is 13 amino acids. This chain's CDR3 is CASSPPDYNEQFF. The CDR3 DNA reads as TGTGCCAGCTCACCACCAGATTACAATGAGCAGTTCTTC. Together with reference TRBV18 and TRBJ2-1, the CDR3 gives the full variable domain: NAGVMQNPRHLVRRRGQEARLRCSPMKGHSHVYWYRQLPEEGLKFMVYLQKENIIDESGMPKERFSAEFPKEGPSILRIQQVVRGDSAAYFCASSPPDYNEQFFGPGTRLTVL.

This clonotype was picked up a small number of times. This chain joins TRBV20-1 and TRBJ2-5; D gene ambiguous. Germline V gene data show CDR1 as DFQATT and CDR2 as SNEGSKA (reference sequence). This CDR3 comprises 14 residues. V was pared by 4 bases and J by 5 bases, with 17 bases between. The CDR3 sequence: CSAIRPLSKETQYF. The CDR3 bases are TGCAGTGCTATCCGCCCACTCAGCAAGGAGACCCAGTACTTC.

J is TRBJ2-3 and V is TRBV12-3 or TRBV12-4, with a tentative D call TRBD2 (6 bases). The CDR3 has 15 residues. V lost 3 bases and J 2 bases, leaving 12 bases between the germline ends. CDR3: CASSLGGVLTDTQYF. DNA for the CDR3: TGTGCCAGCAGTTTGGGCGGGGTACTCACAGATACGCAGTATTTT.

This clonotype was seen a few times. V is TRBV29-1 and J is TRBJ1-4, with 7 bases matching TRBD1. Germline assignment: CDR1 SQVTM and CDR2 ANQGSEA. V lost 3 bases and J lost 6; bases outside the gene matches: 7. The CDR3 loop spans 14 amino acids. The DNA for the CDR3 is TGCAGCGTTGATGAGGGACAGCTTGATGAAAAACTGTTTTTT. Translation: CSVDEGQLDEKLFF.

The chain carries TRBV6-2 or TRBV6-3 and TRBJ2-1; tentatively, D is TRBD1 (5 bases). There are 13 residues in the CDR3. Germline lookup yields CDR1 MNHEY and CDR2 SVGEGT. Trimming took 5 bases from V and 10 from J, leaving 15 bases between them. Here the CDR3 reads CASSPVGAGEQFF. The CDR3 DNA reads TGTGCCAGCAGTCCGGTTGGGGCAGGCGAGCAGTTCTTC.

The chain carries TRBV13 and TRBJ2-7; 10 nucleotides align to TRBD2. There are 22 residues in the CDR3. J gave up 0 bases and V 5 bases, and 25 bases lay outside the gene matches. CDR1 PRHDT and CDR2 FYEKMQ come from the germline V gene (reference sequence). The CDR3, as DNA: TGTGCCAGCAGCCCCCGGTTATCCCCGGGACTAGCGCAGTCATTGAGCTCCTACGAGCAGTACTTC. It specifies CASSPRLSPGLAQSLSSYEQYF.

This chain joins TRBV5-1 and TRBJ2-1; tentative D call: TRBD1 (7 bases). The CDR3 sequence is 15 residues long. V shed 0 bases and J shed 9 bases, with 16 bases lying between them. CDR1 is SGHRS and CDR2 is YFSETQ in the germline V gene. This CDR3 reads CASSLDGRGDSEQFF. Here the CDR3 DNA reads TGCGCCAGCAGCTTGGACGGGAGAGGGGACAGTGAGCAGTTCTTC. Full variable domain (missing parts from reference TRBV5-1 and TRBJ2-1): KAGVTQTPRYLIKTRGQQVTLSCSPISGHRSVSWYQQTPGQGLQFLFEYFSETQRNKGNFPGRFSGRQFSNSRSEMNVSTLELGDSALYLCASSLDGRGDSEQFFGPGTRLTVL.

This clonotype was counted a few times. J is TRBJ2-5 and V is TRBV5-1; tentative D call: TRBD2 (6 bases). V dropped 0 bases and J dropped 4 bases, with 13 bases sitting between them. The germline CDR1 and CDR2 sequences are SGHRS and YFSETQ. The CDR3 extends over 15 amino acids. CDR3 amino acids: CASSLGRGESETQYF. DNA for the CDR3: TGCGCCAGCAGCTTGGGACGCGGGGAGTCAGAGACCCAGTACTTC.

The V gene is TRBV5-5, the J gene TRBJ2-1; 11 positions agree with TRBD1. The CDR3 consists of 16 residues. Germline CDR1 reads SGHKS; CDR2 reads YYEKEE (reference sequence). The J segment lost 3 bases and the V segment lost 2 bases, leaving 4 bases of the junction unmatched. The CDR3 DNA reads TGTGCCAGCAGCTTAATTGGGACAGGGGGCTACAATGAGCAGTTCTTC. This translates into CASSLIGTGGYNEQFF.

A few counts support this clonotype. The chain recombines TRBV7-3 with TRBJ2-7; 11 nucleotides match TRBD1. Germline values: CDR1 SGHTA, CDR2 FQGTGA. V lost 5 bases to trimming and J lost 7 bases; unmatched junction nucleotides: 10. This CDR3 comprises 15 residues. The CDR3 sequence: CASSKGQGALLEQYF. CDR3 nucleotide sequence: TGTGCCAGCAGCAAAGGACAGGGGGCCCTTTTGGAGCAGTACTTC.

The chain uses TRBV7-8 and TRBJ1-1, with TRBD1 as a possible D gene (6 bases). The V end was cut by 1 base, the J end by 2 bases, with 8 bases between. The CDR3 runs to 14 residues. Germline CDR1 is SGHVS and CDR2 is FQNEAQ. CDR3 nucleotides: TGTGCCAGCAGCTTAGTACAGGGTAACACTGAAGCTTTCTTT. Its protein product is CASSLVQGNTEAFF.

This clonotype has ten or more counts. V gene TRBV11-1 combines with J gene TRBJ1-1, with no clear D. From germline, CDR1 is SGHAT and CDR2 FQDESV (reference sequence). V lost 1 base, J lost 0 bases, and 6 bases lay in between. The CDR3 consists of 14 residues. The CDR3, as DNA: TGTGCCAGCAGCTTAGTGGTTGTGAACACTGAAGCTTTCTTT. Amino acid sequence: CASSLVVVNTEAFF. The variable domain in full, with the rest retrieved from reference TRBV11-1 and TRBJ1-1, is EAEVAQSPRYKITEKSQAVAFWCDPISGHATLYWYRQILGQGPELLVQFQDESVVDDSQLPKDRFSAERLKGVDSTLKIQPAELGDSAMYLCASSLVVVNTEAFFGQGTRLTVV.

In its sample, this clonotype is medium-sized (0.01 to 0.1%). The V call is TRBV11-2, the J call TRBJ2-5; D is uncertain. The germline CDR1 and CDR2 sequences are SGHAT and FQNNGV. Trimming left V 1 base short and J 5 bases short, with 2 bases between. The length of the CDR3 is 11 residues. This chain's CDR3 is CASSLVETQYF. The DNA of the CDR3 is TGTGCCAGCAGCTTAGTGGAGACCCAGTACTTC.

The chain joins TRBV5-1 to TRBJ2-7; 16 bases fit TRBD2. Germline CDR1 reads SGHRS; CDR2 reads YFSETQ. V shed 4 bases, J shed 0 bases, and the junction held 7 bases outside the gene matches. The CDR3 contains 18 residues. The CDR3 DNA reads as TGCGCCAGCAGCCAACCGGGACTAGCGGGAGGGTACTCCTACGAGCAGTACTTC. It codes for CASSQPGLAGGYSYEQYF.

The chain uses TRBV7-2 and TRBJ1-1; D remains unclear. The CDR3 runs to 14 residues. The germline CDR1 and CDR2 sequences are SGHTA and FQGNSA. The V end was cut by 5 bases, the J end by 1 base, with 11 bases between. CDR3 loop: CASSKRTANTEAFF. As DNA, the CDR3 is TGTGCCAGCAGCAAAAGGACGGCGAACACTGAAGCTTTCTTT.

The CDR3 is CASSVTSENTGELFF. The DNA of the CDR3 is TGTGCCAGCAGCGTAACTAGCGAGAACACCGGGGAGCTGTTTTTT. This chain uses TRBV9 with TRBJ2-2; 7 nucleotides align to TRBD2. The CDR3 spans 15 residues. Losses at the gene ends were 1 base for V and 1 base for J; bases not matched to a gene: 1. The germline V gene encodes CDR1 SGDLS and CDR2 YYNGEE.